This TCR beta chain was retrieved from a study of response to subunit inactivated influenza vaccine. Study findings and constraints: The authors put forward the suggestion that each seasonal influenza vaccination may bring in only a limited number of new T cells.

Germline V gene sequence: CDR1 GTSNPN, CDR2 SVGIG (reference sequence). The CDR3 sequence is 15 residues long. V was cut by 0 bases and J by 3 bases, with 13 bases left in between. TCRdb fed the RT-PCR reads into MiXCR, producing one record per CDR3 protein. Of about 650,000 distinct CDR3 sequences listed, about 15% are singletons. Of note for this clonotype: Its antigen is undetermined.

Sequencing was performed on PBMCs from blood, taken less than 13 days after vaccination. V usage is TRBV30 and J usage is TRBJ2-3; D is possibly TRBD2 (6 bases). This receptor was taken from a man aged 50 or older who received an inactivated influenza vaccine. DNA for the CDR3: TGTGCCTGGAGTGTAAGAGTTGGGGGGACAGATACGCAGTATTTT. It yields the protein CAWSVRVGGTDTQYF.